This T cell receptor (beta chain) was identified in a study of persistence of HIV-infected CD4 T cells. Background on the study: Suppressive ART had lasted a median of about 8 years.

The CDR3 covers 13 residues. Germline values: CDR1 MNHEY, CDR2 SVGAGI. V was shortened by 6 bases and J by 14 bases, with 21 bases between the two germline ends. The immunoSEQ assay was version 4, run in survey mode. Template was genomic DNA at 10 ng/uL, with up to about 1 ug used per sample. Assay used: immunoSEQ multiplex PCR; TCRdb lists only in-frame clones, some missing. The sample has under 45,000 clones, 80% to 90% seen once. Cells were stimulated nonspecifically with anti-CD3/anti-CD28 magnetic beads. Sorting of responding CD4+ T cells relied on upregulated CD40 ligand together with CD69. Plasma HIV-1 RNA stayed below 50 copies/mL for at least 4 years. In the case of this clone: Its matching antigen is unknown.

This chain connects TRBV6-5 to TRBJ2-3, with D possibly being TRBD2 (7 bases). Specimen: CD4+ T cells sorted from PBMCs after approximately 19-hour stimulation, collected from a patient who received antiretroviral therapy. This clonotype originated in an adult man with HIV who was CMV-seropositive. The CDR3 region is CASSRGGASTGYF. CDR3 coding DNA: TGTGCCAGCAGCCGAGGGGGGGCCTCCACCGGGTATTTT.